This T cell receptor beta chain was retrieved from a study of T cells expressing NK-cell markers (dated by TCRdb to the early 2020s). Context from the whole study: TCR beta-chain repertoires were profiled in sorted CD3+CD56+NKG2C+, CD3+CD56+NKG2C- and CD3+CD56-NKG2C+ T-cell subsets from several donors. Of the eight sequenced donors, seven were found to be HCMV-seropositive and one was found to be HCMV-seronegative. The study sequenced eight donors, all healthy volunteers chosen at random: three men and five women. Sequencing of the libraries produced 2 x 150 bp reads on Illumina HiSeq 2000/2500, MiSeq or NextSeq.

HCMV-specific IgG was detected in serum with a commercial ELISA kit to determine HCMV serostatus. Ficoll density gradient centrifugation was used to isolate peripheral blood mononuclear cells from blood. Concerning this clonotype itself: No antigen is known for it.

Sequencing used an Illumina HiSeq 2000. TCR beta cDNA libraries were made by 5'RACE template switching that added a universal primer site and unique molecular identifiers. cDNA synthesis was primed from the TCR beta constant segment and was followed by two successive PCR amplification steps. The published analysis was carried out like this. MIGEC handled demultiplexing of the reads and grouping by UMI, while MiTCR was used to assemble and quantify clonotypes. Only TCR cDNA sequences supported by at least two reads were kept to exclude erroneous sequences. The tcR package was used for downstream repertoire analysis, and clonotypes were matched between fractions using CDR3 nucleotide sequence together with V segment. VDJmatch was used to annotate antigen specificity against VDJdb, with one amino acid substitution allowed in CDR3. TCRdb reprocessed the reads and provides one entry for every CDR3 protein sequence; no DNA is given. The V and J calls and clone size come from TCRdb's table, not from the authors' own analysis. In this sample's table one finds about 460,000 distinct CDR3 sequences. The ten most abundant clones make up approximately 1.5% of the sample.

Taken from cysteine to phenylalanine, the CDR3 has 15 residues. DNA is not recorded here. In the germline V gene, CDR1 corresponds to SGHDT and CDR2 to YYEEEE. The study at large found these results: Those dominant clonotypes were again the most abundant among CD3+CD56-NKG2C+ cells in several donors, at roughly 28.3-65%. In a handful of donors, the dominant CD3+CD56+NKG2C+ clonotypes were among the top 10 CD8+ clonotypes and accounted for about 1.0-7.5% of CD8+ T cells. Whether the expanded NKG2C-expressing T cell clones were specific for HCMV antigens remained unclear.

Source material: blood T cells: a sorted CD56 or NKG2C T cell subset, CD4+ or CD8+ T cells, or bulk PBMC T cells (not recorded which). The receptor chain draws on TRBV5-6 and TRBJ1-4. This receptor was taken from a woman aged 50 to 60 in good health. Donor details come from another sample of the same person, matched by shared clones. This receptor has the CDR3 CASSFYRQNNEKLFF.